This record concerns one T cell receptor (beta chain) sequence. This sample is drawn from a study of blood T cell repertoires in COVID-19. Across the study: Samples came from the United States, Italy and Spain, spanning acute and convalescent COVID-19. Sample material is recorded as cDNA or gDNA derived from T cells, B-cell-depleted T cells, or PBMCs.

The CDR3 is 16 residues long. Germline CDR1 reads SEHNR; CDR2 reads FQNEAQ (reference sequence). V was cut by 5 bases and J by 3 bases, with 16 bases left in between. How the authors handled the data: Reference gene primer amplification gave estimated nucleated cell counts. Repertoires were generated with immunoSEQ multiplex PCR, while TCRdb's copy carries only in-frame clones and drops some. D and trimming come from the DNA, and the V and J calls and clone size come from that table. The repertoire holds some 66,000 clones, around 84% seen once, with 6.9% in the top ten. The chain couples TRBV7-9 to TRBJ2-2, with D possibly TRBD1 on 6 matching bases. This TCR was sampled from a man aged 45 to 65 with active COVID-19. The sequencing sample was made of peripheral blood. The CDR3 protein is CASSLPQGQDTGELFF. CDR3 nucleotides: TGTGCCAGCAGCCTTCCCCAGGGGCAGGACACCGGGGAGCTGTTTTTT.